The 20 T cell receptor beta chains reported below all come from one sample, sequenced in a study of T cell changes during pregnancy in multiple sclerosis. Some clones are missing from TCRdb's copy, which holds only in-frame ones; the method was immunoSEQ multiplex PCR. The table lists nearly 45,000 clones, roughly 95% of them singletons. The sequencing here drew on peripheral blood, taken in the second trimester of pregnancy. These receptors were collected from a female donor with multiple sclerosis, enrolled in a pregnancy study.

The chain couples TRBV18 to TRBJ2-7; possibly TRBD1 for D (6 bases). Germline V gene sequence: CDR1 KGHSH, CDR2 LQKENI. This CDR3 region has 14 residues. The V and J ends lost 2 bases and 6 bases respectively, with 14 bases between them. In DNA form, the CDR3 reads TGTGCCAGCTCACCAGGGGGTACAGGGATCGAGCAGTACTTC. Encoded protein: CASSPGGTGIEQYF.

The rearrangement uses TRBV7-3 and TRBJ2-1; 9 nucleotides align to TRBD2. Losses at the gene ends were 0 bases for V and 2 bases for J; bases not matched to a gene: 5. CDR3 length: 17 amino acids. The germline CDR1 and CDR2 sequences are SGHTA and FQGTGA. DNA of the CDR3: TGTGCCAGCAGCTTAACGTCGACTAGCGGCACCTACAATGAGCAGTTCTTC. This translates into CASSLTSTSGTYNEQFF.

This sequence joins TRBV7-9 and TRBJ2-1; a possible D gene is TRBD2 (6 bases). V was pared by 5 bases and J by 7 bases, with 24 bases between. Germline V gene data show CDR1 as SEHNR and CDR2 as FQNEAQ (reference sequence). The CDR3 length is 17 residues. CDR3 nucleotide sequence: TGTGCCAGCAGCCTATGGGGAGCGCTGAGGGGAGGTAATGAGCAGTTCTTC. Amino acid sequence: CASSLWGALRGGNEQFF.

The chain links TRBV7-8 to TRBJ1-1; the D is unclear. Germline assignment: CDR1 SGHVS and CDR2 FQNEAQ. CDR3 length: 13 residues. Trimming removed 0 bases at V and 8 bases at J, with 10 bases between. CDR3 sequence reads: CASSLAQAREAFF. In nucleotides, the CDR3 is TGTGCCAGCAGCTTAGCGCAGGCCCGGGAAGCTTTCTTT.

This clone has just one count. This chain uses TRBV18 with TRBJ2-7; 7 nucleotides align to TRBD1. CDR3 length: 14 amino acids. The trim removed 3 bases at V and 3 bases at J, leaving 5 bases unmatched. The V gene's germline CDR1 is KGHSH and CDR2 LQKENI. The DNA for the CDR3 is TGTGCCAGCTCACCCAGGGACAGATTCTACGAGCAGTACTTC. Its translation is CASSPRDRFYEQYF.

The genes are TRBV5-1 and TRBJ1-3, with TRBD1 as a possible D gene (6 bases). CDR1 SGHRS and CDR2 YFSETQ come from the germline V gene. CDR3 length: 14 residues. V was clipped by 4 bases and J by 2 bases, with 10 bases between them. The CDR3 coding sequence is TGCGCCAGCAGCCCCGGACAGACTGGAAACACCATATATTTT. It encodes CASSPGQTGNTIYF.

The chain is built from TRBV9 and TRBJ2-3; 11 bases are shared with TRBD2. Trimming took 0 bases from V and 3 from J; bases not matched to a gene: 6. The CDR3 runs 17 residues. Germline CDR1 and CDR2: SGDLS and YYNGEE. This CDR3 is CASSVGQGTSGTDTQYF. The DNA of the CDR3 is TGTGCCAGCAGCGTAGGGCAAGGGACTAGCGGTACAGATACGCAGTATTTT.

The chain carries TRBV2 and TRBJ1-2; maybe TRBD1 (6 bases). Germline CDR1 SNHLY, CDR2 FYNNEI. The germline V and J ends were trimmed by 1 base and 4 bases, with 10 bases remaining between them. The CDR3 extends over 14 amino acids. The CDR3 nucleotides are TGTGCCAGCAGTGAAGTGGGGGCGGCCTATGGCTACACCTTC. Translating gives CASSEVGAAYGYTF.

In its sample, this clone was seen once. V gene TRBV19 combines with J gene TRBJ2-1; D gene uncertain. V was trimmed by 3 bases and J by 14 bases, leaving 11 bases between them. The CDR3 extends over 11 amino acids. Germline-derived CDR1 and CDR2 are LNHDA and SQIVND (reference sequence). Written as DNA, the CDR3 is TGTGCCAGTAGTATCTCGGGTCGGGAGTTCTTC. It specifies CASSISGREFF.

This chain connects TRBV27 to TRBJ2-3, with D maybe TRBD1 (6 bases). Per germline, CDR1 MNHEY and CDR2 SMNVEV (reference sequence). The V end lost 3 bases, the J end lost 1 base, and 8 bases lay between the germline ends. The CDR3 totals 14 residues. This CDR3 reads CASSFQGRTDTQYF. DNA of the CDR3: TGTGCCAGCAGTTTTCAGGGGCGCACAGATACGCAGTATTTT.

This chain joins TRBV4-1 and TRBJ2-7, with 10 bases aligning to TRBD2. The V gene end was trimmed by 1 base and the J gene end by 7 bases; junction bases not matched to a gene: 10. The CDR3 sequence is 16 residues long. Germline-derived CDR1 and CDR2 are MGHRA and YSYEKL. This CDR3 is CASSQVLLAGASEQYF. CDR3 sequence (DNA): TGCGCCAGCAGCCAAGTCCTTCTAGCGGGAGCGAGTGAGCAGTACTTC.

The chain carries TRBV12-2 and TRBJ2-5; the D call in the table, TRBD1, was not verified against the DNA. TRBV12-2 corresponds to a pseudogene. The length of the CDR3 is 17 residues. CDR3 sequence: CASRLARTDRYQETQYF. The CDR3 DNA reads TGTGCAAGTCGCTTAGCGCGCACCGACAGGTACCAAGAGACCCAGTACTTC.

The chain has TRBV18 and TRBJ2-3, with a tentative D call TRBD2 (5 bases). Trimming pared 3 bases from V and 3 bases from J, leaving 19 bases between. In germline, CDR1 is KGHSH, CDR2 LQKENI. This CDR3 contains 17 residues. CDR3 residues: CASSPKQVGRQTDTQYF. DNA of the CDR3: TGTGCCAGCTCACCCAAGCAGGTGGGGAGACAAACAGATACGCAGTATTTT.

The CDR3 protein is CSVENRGTSEQYF. For the CDR3, the DNA is TGCAGCGTTGAAAACCGGGGGACTAGCGAGCAGTACTTC. The chain carries TRBV29-1 and TRBJ2-7, with 8 bases fitting TRBD2. The CDR3 sequence is 13 residues long. Trimming took 2 bases from V and 6 from J; bases not matched to a gene: 6. CDR1 is SQVTM and CDR2 is ANQGSEA in the germline V gene.

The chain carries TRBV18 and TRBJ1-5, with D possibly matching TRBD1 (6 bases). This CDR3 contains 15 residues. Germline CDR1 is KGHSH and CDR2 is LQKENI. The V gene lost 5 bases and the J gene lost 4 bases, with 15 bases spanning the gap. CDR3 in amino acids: CASSEMTGPNQPQHF. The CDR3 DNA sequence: TGTGCCAGCTCAGAGATGACAGGACCTAATCAGCCCCAGCATTTT.

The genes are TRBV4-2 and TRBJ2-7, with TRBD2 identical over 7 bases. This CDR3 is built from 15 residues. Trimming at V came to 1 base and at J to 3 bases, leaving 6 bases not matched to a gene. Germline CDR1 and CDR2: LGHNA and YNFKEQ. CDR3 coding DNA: TGTGCCAGCAGCCAAGTGACTAGCTCAAACTACGAGCAGTACTTC. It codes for CASSQVTSSNYEQYF.

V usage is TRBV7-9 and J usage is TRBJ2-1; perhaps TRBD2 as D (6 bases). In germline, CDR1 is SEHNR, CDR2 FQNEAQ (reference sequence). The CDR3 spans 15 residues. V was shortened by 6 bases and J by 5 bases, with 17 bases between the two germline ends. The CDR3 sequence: CASSGEIGGNNEQFF. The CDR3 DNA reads TGTGCCAGCAGTGGGGAGATCGGGGGTAACAATGAGCAGTTCTTC.

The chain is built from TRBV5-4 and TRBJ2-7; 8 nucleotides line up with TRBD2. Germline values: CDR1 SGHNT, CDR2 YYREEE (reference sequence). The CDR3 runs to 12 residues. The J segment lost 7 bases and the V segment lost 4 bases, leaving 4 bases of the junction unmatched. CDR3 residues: CASSASSGEQYF. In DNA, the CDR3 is TGTGCCAGCAGCGCTTCTAGCGGGGAGCAGTACTTC.

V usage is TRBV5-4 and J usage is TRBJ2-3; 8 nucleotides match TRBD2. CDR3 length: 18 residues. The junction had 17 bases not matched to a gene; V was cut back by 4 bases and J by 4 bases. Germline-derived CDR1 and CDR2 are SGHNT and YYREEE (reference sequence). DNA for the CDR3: TGTGCCAGCAGCCCCCCTTCCACTCCGGGGGGGAGCGCAGATACGCAGTATTTT. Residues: CASSPPSTPGGSADTQYF.

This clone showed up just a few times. The CDR3 DNA sequence: TGCGCCAGCAGCTTGGCCGGGACTATTGGTGGCTACACCTTC. As protein: CASSLAGTIGGYTF. The chain couples TRBV5-1 to TRBJ1-2; a weak D match, TRBD1 (5 bases). Germline V gives CDR1 SGHRS, CDR2 YFSETQ. The CDR3 loop spans 14 amino acids. The V and J ends lost 0 bases and 7 bases respectively, with 13 bases between them. Full variable domain (missing parts from reference TRBV5-1 and TRBJ1-2): KAGVTQTPRYLIKTRGQQVTLSCSPISGHRSVSWYQQTPGQGLQFLFEYFSETQRNKGNFPGRFSGRQFSNSRSEMNVSTLELGDSALYLCASSLAGTIGGYTFGSGTRLTVV.